This T cell receptor beta chain is drawn from a study (dated by TCRdb to about 2013). These reads were obtained on an Illumina Genome Analyzer IIx. In-frame beta chains were kept once TCRdb had trimmed the public reads at Q25 with fastp and called clones with MiXCR. CDR3 protein duplicates are merged, each entry listing the most common genes and DNA. The sample table contains nearly 15,000 distinct CDR3 sequences; only one count was recorded for around 30% of them. The leading ten clones occupy 16% of the sample. The V end loses 4 bases and the J end loses 3 bases, and a stretch of 13 bases separates them. CDR1 LGHNA and CDR2 YNFKEQ are derived from the germline V gene. Including cysteine and phenylalanine, the CDR3 has 14 amino acids. The CDR3 DNA has 42 bases and is translated from base 1. Note on this clonotype: What this receptor recognizes is not known. Base qualities are not at hand, and no much larger clone is one base apart.

Sequenced: blood. The receptor's source is a human donor. The chain is encoded by TRBV4-2 joined to TRBJ2-7, with no D gene named confidently. The DNA is TGTGCCAGCAGCCGAACGAGCGAGGACTACGAGCAGTACTTC. It translates to CASSRTSEDYEQYF.